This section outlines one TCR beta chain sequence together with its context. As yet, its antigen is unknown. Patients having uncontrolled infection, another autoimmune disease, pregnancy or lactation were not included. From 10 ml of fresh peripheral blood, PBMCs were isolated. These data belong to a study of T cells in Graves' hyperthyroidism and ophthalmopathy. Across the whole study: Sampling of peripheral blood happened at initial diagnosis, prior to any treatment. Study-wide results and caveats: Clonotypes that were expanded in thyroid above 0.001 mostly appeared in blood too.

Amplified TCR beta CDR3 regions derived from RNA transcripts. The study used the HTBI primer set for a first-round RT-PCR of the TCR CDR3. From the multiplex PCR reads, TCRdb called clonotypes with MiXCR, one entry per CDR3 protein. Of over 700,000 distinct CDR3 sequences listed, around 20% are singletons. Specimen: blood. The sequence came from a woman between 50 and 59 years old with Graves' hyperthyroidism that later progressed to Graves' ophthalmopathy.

The CDR3 protein is CASSLSFSNTEAFF. The CDR3 bases are TGTGCCAGCAGCTTATCCTTCTCGAACACTGAAGCTTTCTTT. J is TRBJ1-1 and V is TRBV7-3; the D is unclear. Between the trimmed V and J ends, which lost 2 bases and 1 base, there was a span of 8 bases. CDR1 and CDR2 (germline): SGHTA, FQGTGA. The CDR3 is 14 residues long.